This TCR beta chain was profiled in a study of lymphopenia after photon versus proton radiotherapy. Whole-study results and caveats: Post-nadir diversity loss with photons came from oligoclonal expansion, particularly CD8+ Temra cells. Post-nadir TCR diversity decline inversely tracked overall survival among those who died.

Note on this clone: Its specificity is unknown.

TCRdb's table, derived via immunoSEQ multiplex PCR, lists solely in-frame clones and lacks some. The sample lists approximately 65,000 clones; about nine tenths were seen once. The CDR3 consists of 15 residues. Trimming removed 3 bases at V and 8 bases at J, with 18 bases between. The germline V gene has CDR1 SGHTS and CDR2 YDEGEE. This material consisted of peripheral blood, taken from a patient treated with photon-based radiotherapy. The TCR comes from a woman between 65 and 79 years old with pancreatic cancer. The rearrangement uses TRBV5-8 and TRBJ2-1; D is unclear. CDR3 DNA sequence: TGTGCCAGCAGCTCCTACCGGGCCTATTCGGATGAGCAGTTCTTC. As protein: CASSSYRAYSDEQFF. The whole variable domain, filled in from reference TRBV5-8 and TRBJ2-1, reads EAGVTQSPTHLIKTRGQQATLRCSPISGHTSVYWYQQALGLGLQFLLWYDEGEERNRGNFPPRFSGRQFPNYSSELNVNALELEDSALYLCASSSYRAYSDEQFFGPGTRLTVL.